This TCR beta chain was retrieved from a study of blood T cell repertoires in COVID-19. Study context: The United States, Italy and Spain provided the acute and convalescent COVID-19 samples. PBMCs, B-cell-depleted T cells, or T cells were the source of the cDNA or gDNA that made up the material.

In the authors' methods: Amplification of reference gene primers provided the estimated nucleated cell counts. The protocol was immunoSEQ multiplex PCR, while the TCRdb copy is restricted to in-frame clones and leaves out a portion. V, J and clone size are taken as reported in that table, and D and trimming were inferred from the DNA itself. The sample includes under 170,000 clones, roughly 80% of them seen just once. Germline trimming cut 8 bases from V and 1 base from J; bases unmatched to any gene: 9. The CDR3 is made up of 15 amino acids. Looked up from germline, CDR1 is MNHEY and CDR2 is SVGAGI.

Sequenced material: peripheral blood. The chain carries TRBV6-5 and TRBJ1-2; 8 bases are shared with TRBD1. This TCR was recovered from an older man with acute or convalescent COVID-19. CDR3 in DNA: TGTGCCAGCTCCACAAACAGGGGGGTTAACTATGGCTACACCTTC. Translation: CASSTNRGVNYGYTF.